Following are 28 T cell receptor beta chains from one sample sequenced in a study of blood T cells in healthy people across ages. It was with a sample-barcoded 5' primer and a J-beta primer mix that a second PCR of roughly 7 to 12 cycles was run. MiXCR, run by TCRdb on the 5' RACE reads, gives a single entry per CDR3 protein. Here the sample spans about 780,000 distinct CDR3 sequences, around 45% being singletons. The specimen sequenced was blood. These receptors all come from a man older than 75 in good health.

This rearrangement joins TRBV5-1 to TRBJ1-6, with 7 bases matching TRBD1. J was trimmed by 0 bases and V by 4 bases; bases with no gene match: 10. The V gene's germline CDR1 is SGHRS and CDR2 YFSETQ. This CDR3 is built from 18 residues. The CDR3 reads CASSPGTASSSYNSPLHF. For the CDR3, the DNA is TGCGCCAGCAGCCCCGGGACAGCTTCTAGCTCCTATAATTCACCCCTCCACTTT.

This rearrangement joins TRBV10-3 to TRBJ2-3; D is tentatively TRBD1 or TRBD2 (5 bases each). CDR1 is ENHRY and CDR2 is SYGVKD in the germline V gene. The CDR3 runs 15 residues. V was shortened by 9 bases and J by 2 bases, with 18 bases between the two germline ends. CDR3 DNA sequence: TGTGCCATGGGTCGAGGGGAGCAACCCACAGATACGCAGTATTTT. Encoded protein: CAMGRGEQPTDTQYF.

This clonotype was detected only a few times. The chain carries TRBV7-9 and TRBJ2-1; a weak D match, TRBD2 (6 bases). This CDR3 region has 16 residues. Germline V gene lookup returns CDR1 SEHNR and CDR2 FQNEAQ (reference sequence). Trimming took 7 bases from V and 2 from J, leaving 18 bases between them. CDR3 amino acids: CASTNPALATYNEQFF. In DNA, the CDR3 is TGTGCCAGCACCAATCCGGCACTAGCAACCTACAATGAGCAGTTCTTC. The full variable domain, rest sourced from reference TRBV7-9 and TRBJ2-1, is DTGVSQNPRHKITKRGQNVTFRCDPISEHNRLYWYRQTLGQGPEFLTYFQNEAQLEKSRLLSDRFSAERPKGSFSTLEIQRTEQGDSAMYLCASTNPALATYNEQFFGPGTRLTVL.

This chain uses TRBV29-1 with TRBJ2-4; D tentatively reads TRBD1 or TRBD2 (6 bases each). Germline CDR1 is SQVTM and CDR2 is ANQGSEA. Trimming stripped 8 bases from V and 14 bases from J, with 19 bases between. This CDR3 region has 11 residues. CDR3: CSPPVQGGKYF. The CDR3 DNA is TGCAGCCCTCCCGTACAGGGAGGAAAGTACTTC.

This clonotype showed up just a few times. This chain joins TRBV6-5 and TRBJ1-2, with TRBD1 as a possible D gene (5 bases). CDR1 is MNHEY, CDR2 SVGAGI, per germline. V was pared by 0 bases and J by 1 base, with 9 bases between. This CDR3 comprises 15 residues. Here the CDR3 reads CASSYSGTGNYGYTF. The CDR3 DNA follows: TGTGCCAGCAGTTACTCAGGGACGGGTAACTATGGCTACACCTTC.

Concerning this clonotype itself: A much larger clone sits a single nucleotide away, making a read error possible. V and J are TRBV6-1 and TRBJ2-5; 9 nucleotides agree with TRBD1. The CDR3 sequence is 16 residues long. Germline V gene sequence: CDR1 MNHNS, CDR2 SASEGT. Trimming took 6 bases from V and 11 from J; bases not matched to a gene: 19. The CDR3 reads CASSPKGQGRINEQYF. CDR3 in DNA: TGTGCCAGCAGCCCCAAGGGACAGGGCCGCATCAATGAGCAGTACTTC.

This clonotype was observed a single time. The chain carries TRBV20-1 and TRBJ2-2; D call uncertain. CDR1 and CDR2 from the germline V gene are DFQATT and SNEGSKA (reference sequence). The ends were cut back, 4 bases at V and 0 bases at J, with 9 bases in the middle. The CDR3 totals 14 residues. CDR3 coding DNA: TGCAGTGCTAATAGAAATTCGAACACCGGGGAGCTGTTTTTT. The encoded protein is CSANRNSNTGELFF.

This chain joins TRBV2 and TRBJ2-2, with D tentatively TRBD1 (5 bases). Trimming pared 4 bases from V and 4 bases from J, leaving 13 bases between. The CDR3 is made up of 15 amino acids. The germline V gene encodes CDR1 SNHLY and CDR2 FYNNEI. The CDR3 coding sequence is TGTGCCAGCAGTGGGACACCCCATTCCACCGGGGAGCTGTTTTTT. Its protein product is CASSGTPHSTGELFF.

V and J are TRBV14 and TRBJ2-6; the match to TRBD2 covers 8 bases. V lost 5 bases to trimming and J lost 0 bases; unmatched junction nucleotides: 6. The CDR3 runs 17 residues. Germline V gene data show CDR1 as SGHDN and CDR2 as FVKESK. The chain's CDR3 is CASSYSGMISGANVLTF. The CDR3 bases are TGTGCCAGCAGCTATAGCGGGATGATCTCTGGGGCCAACGTCCTGACTTTC.

The V gene is TRBV7-2, the J gene TRBJ1-2; tentative D call: TRBD1 (6 bases). The CDR3 loop spans 15 amino acids. Trimming left V 4 bases short and J 4 bases short, with 16 bases between. The germline gives CDR1 SGHTA, CDR2 FQGNSA. The CDR3, as DNA: TGTGCCAGCAGCTCCAAGGAGGGGGGAAGCTATGGCTACACCTTC. It yields the protein CASSSKEGGSYGYTF.

The chain is built from TRBV20-1 and TRBJ2-1; 8 nucleotides align to TRBD1. J gave up 0 bases and V 3 bases, and 4 bases lay outside the gene matches. Germline V gene sequence: CDR1 DFQATT, CDR2 SNEGSKA (reference sequence). This CDR3 region has 15 residues. CDR3 sequence: CSASPGTGSYNEQFF. The DNA for the CDR3 is TGCAGTGCTAGCCCGGGGACAGGCTCCTACAATGAGCAGTTCTTC.

This clonotype came up a few times. The chain employs TRBV20-1 and TRBJ2-6; D might be TRBD1 (6 bases). Germline V gene sequence: CDR1 DFQATT, CDR2 SNEGSKA (reference sequence). The CDR3 loop spans 15 amino acids. V was pared by 2 bases and J by 4 bases, with 12 bases between. The CDR3 DNA reads as TGCAGTGCTAGAAGCGCCGGGACAGGGGCCAACGTCCTGACTTTC. It is translated as CSARSAGTGANVLTF.

This chain joins TRBV29-1 and TRBJ1-3, with 9 bases identical to TRBD1. The V and J ends lost 6 bases and 8 bases, in that order; junction bases with no gene match: 11. This CDR3 has 14 residues. Germline CDR1 is SQVTM and CDR2 is ANQGSEA. DNA for the CDR3: TGCAGCGTCCGAAGGGACAGGGAAGGAGACACCATATATTTT. Residues: CSVRRDREGDTIYF.

The chain uses TRBV27 and TRBJ1-1; 7 bases agree with TRBD1. The CDR3 covers 14 residues. Trimming at V came to 3 bases and at J to 6 bases, leaving 7 bases not matched to a gene. CDR1 MNHEY and CDR2 SMNVEV come from the germline V gene (reference sequence). As DNA, the CDR3 is TGTGCCAGCAGTTTGGTCACAGGGGTTTCTGAAGCTTTCTTT. The encoded protein is CASSLVTGVSEAFF.

There are a few counts of this clonotype. The junction departs from germline at one end; a sequencing error may be responsible. The chain uses TRBV20-1 and TRBJ2-1; 7 bases map to TRBD2. Germline V CDR1 and CDR2: DFQATT, SNEGSKA (reference sequence). The CDR3 consists of 14 residues. The CDR3 DNA sequence: TGTAGTGCTAGAGATCGGGCGGGAGTTTATGAGCAGTTCTTC. Its translation: CSARDRAGVYEQFF.

This sequence joins TRBV29-1 and TRBJ1-1; D might be TRBD1 (5 bases). Trimming left V 8 bases short and J 4 bases short, with 11 bases between. CDR1 is SQVTM and CDR2 is ANQGSEA in the germline V gene. The CDR3 length is 11 residues. In DNA, the CDR3 is TGCAGCCCTGGGAGGGGCACTGAAGCTTTCTTT. The encoded protein is CSPGRGTEAFF.

The chain links TRBV5-5 to TRBJ2-1; a possible D gene is TRBD2 (5 bases). The V end lost 2 bases, the J end lost 6 bases, and 12 bases lay between the germline ends. This CDR3 is 14 amino acids long. The V gene's germline CDR1 is SGHKS and CDR2 YYEKEE (reference sequence). CDR3 DNA: TGTGCCAGCAGCTTAACCGGGGTACCCAATGAGCAGTTCTTC. It codes for CASSLTGVPNEQFF.

About this clonotype itself: Sequence at one end of the junction differs from germline and may be a read error. The CDR3 DNA reads as TGCGCCAGCAGCTTGGTTGGATACAACGAAGATATGCAGTATTTT. This translates into CASSLVGYNEDMQYF. V gene TRBV5-1 combines with J gene TRBJ2-3; no firm D call. From germline, CDR1 is SGHRS and CDR2 YFSETQ. The CDR3 is made up of 15 amino acids. The whole variable domain, filled in from reference TRBV5-1 and TRBJ2-3, reads KAGVTQTPRYLIKTRGQQVTLSCSPISGHRSVSWYQQTPGQGLQFLFEYFSETQRNKGNFPGRFSGRQFSNSRSEMNVSTLELGDSALYLCASSLVGYNEDMQYFGPGTRLTVL.

This clonotype came up many times. CDR3 residues: CSVNPGSNNEQFF. The CDR3 DNA sequence: TGCAGCGTGAACCCGGGGAGTAATAATGAGCAGTTCTTC. This rearrangement joins TRBV29-1 to TRBJ2-1, with a possible D match to TRBD2 (5 bases). Trimming took 6 bases from V and 7 from J, leaving 16 bases between them. The CDR3 sequence is 13 residues long. Germline lookup yields CDR1 SQVTM and CDR2 ANQGSEA.

The chain joins TRBV5-1 to TRBJ2-3, with D hard to call. The ends were cut back, 4 bases at V and 3 bases at J, with 9 bases in the middle. Germline values: CDR1 SGHRS, CDR2 YFSETQ. This CDR3 has 13 residues. CDR3 amino acids: CASSPTLTDTQYF. The CDR3 DNA is TGCGCCAGCAGCCCGACTCTTACAGATACGCAGTATTTT. The complete variable domain, with remaining parts taken from reference TRBV5-1 and TRBJ2-3, reads KAGVTQTPRYLIKTRGQQVTLSCSPISGHRSVSWYQQTPGQGLQFLFEYFSETQRNKGNFPGRFSGRQFSNSRSEMNVSTLELGDSALYLCASSPTLTDTQYFGPGTRLTVL.

This clonotype was picked up one time. V gene TRBV7-2 combines with J gene TRBJ2-1; 10 bases match TRBD1. In germline, CDR1 is SGHTA, CDR2 FQGNSA. CDR3 length equals 15 residues. Germline trimming cut 4 bases from V and 9 bases from J; bases unmatched to any gene: 9. In nucleotides, the CDR3 is TGTGCCAGCAGCTCAGGACAGGGGGTGCGGAGTGAGCAGTTCTTC. This encodes CASSSGQGVRSEQFF.

The chain couples TRBV3-1 to TRBJ2-7; D remains ambiguous. Trimming pared 0 bases from V and 2 bases from J, leaving 5 bases between. The CDR3 loop spans 13 amino acids. Germline-derived CDR1 and CDR2 are LGHDT and YNNKEL (reference sequence). The CDR3 coding sequence is TGTGCCAGCAGCCAAGACTATCCCTACGAGCAGTACTTC. Residues: CASSQDYPYEQYF.

The chain combines TRBV4-1 with TRBJ2-1, with 9 bases aligning to TRBD2. From germline, CDR1 is MGHRA and CDR2 YSYEKL. Trimming cost V 2 bases and J 7 bases; bases outside gene matches: 12. The CDR3 length is 17 residues. CDR3 protein: CASSQLGLALPQNEQFF. CDR3 coding DNA: TGCGCCAGCAGCCAATTGGGACTAGCCCTCCCCCAGAATGAGCAGTTCTTC.

This clonotype was counted a few times. The rearrangement uses TRBV20-1 and TRBJ2-7, with 8 bases fitting TRBD1. The CDR3 has 14 residues. V was clipped by 2 bases and J by 2 bases; unmatched bases: 5. Germline CDR1 DFQATT, CDR2 SNEGSKA (reference sequence). The CDR3 DNA reads as TGCAGTGCTAGACGAGGACAGGGCGCCTACGAGCAGTACTTC. Translation: CSARRGQGAYEQYF.

Only a few counts were recorded for this clonotype. CDR3 sequence reads: CSARQGRDQPQHF. CDR3 nucleotide sequence: TGCAGCGCCCGACAGGGTAGGGATCAGCCCCAGCATTTT. The chain couples TRBV29-1 to TRBJ1-5, with TRBD1 matching over 7 bases. Trimming at V came to 7 bases and at J to 5 bases, leaving 8 bases not matched to a gene. CDR1 and CDR2 (germline): SQVTM, ANQGSEA. The CDR3 has 13 amino acids.

The rearrangement uses TRBV5-1 and TRBJ1-3; D is ambiguous. The CDR3 has 14 residues. CDR1 and CDR2 (germline): SGHRS, YFSETQ. The V gene lost 0 bases and the J gene lost 3 bases, with 7 bases spanning the gap. The CDR3 DNA follows: TGCGCCAGCAGCTTGGACCAACTTGGAAACACCATATATTTT. It translates to CASSLDQLGNTIYF.

This rearrangement joins TRBV5-1 to TRBJ2-5, with 7 bases aligning to TRBD1. Germline-derived CDR1 and CDR2 are SGHRS and YFSETQ. With V trimmed by 4 bases and J by 1 base, 7 bases remained unmatched. The CDR3 is made up of 15 amino acids. The CDR3 sequence: CASSRLGQSQETQYF. The CDR3 coding sequence is TGCGCCAGCAGCCGATTGGGACAGTCCCAAGAGACCCAGTACTTC.

The V and J genes are TRBV6-1 and TRBJ2-6; D gene unclear. Deletions cut 3 bases from V and 4 bases from J, with 10 bases between. The CDR3 spans 15 residues. Germline V CDR1 and CDR2: MNHNS, SASEGT. The CDR3 nucleotides read TGTGCCAGCAGTGACCACGGATCCGGGGCCAACGTCCTGACTTTC. Its translation: CASSDHGSGANVLTF.